The TCR beta chain under discussion was sequenced for a study of metastatic and nonmetastatic thyroid tumors. No patient had received any treatment before thyroid surgery. The CDR3 has 16 residues. V lost 4 bases, J lost 4 bases, and 9 bases stayed unmatched. The germline gives CDR1 SGHRS, CDR2 YFSETQ. TCRdb re-called clones via MiXCR from the PCR reads. The top ten clones hold 3.6% of a sample with about 13,000 clones, around a quarter of them seen once. This sequence was found in a female donor with papillary thyroid cancer or a benign thyroid nodule (not recorded which). Some clones in this sample may be carry-over from other donors' samples. This sequence joins TRBV5-1 and TRBJ2-5; 11 bases agree with TRBD2. The source material was blood. CDR3 DNA: TGCGCCAGCAGCACGGAGACTAGCGGGGTATTAGAGACCCAGTACTTC. Its protein is CASSTETSGVLETQYF.